A single sample gave rise to the 17 T cell receptor beta chains below, sequenced in a study of a mutant IDH1 vaccine in newly diagnosed glioma. Which antigens these TCRs recognize remains unknown. Clones were sequenced by immunoSEQ multiplex PCR, and TCRdb holds only the in-frame ones, with some missing. This sample has roughly 30,000 clones, with more than 75% found just once. As for time point: week 23, last vaccination. Mutant IDH1 20-mer peptide, at 300 ug, made up each vaccine dose, with topical imiquimod. Material: PBMCs, obtained from a glioma patient whose treatment included an IDH1 peptide vaccine. The receptor source for this set is a man in his forties with glioma.

This sequence joins TRBV4-2 and TRBJ2-1; 9 bases fit TRBD2. Germline-derived CDR1 and CDR2 are LGHNA and YNFKEQ. Trimming removed 1 base from V and 7 bases from J; junction bases left unmatched: 2. The CDR3 is 14 amino acids. The CDR3 protein is CASSQGGLANEQFF. DNA for the CDR3: TGTGCCAGCAGCCAAGGGGGACTAGCAAATGAGCAGTTCTTC.

The chain's CDR3 is CAISDLGGGETQYF. The CDR3 DNA sequence: TGTGCCATCAGTGACCTCGGAGGGGGGGAGACCCAGTACTTC. The V gene is TRBV10-3, the J gene TRBJ2-5, with D perhaps TRBD1 or TRBD2 (6 bases each). In germline, CDR1 is ENHRY, CDR2 SYGVKD. This CDR3 spans 14 amino acids. V lost 3 bases, J lost 5 bases, and 13 bases lay in between.

The V and J genes are TRBV7-8 and TRBJ2-3, with 9 bases matching TRBD2. V was pared by 5 bases and J by 1 base, with 4 bases of the junction left unmatched. The CDR3 is 15 residues long. CDR1 SGHVS and CDR2 FQNEAQ come from the germline V gene. CDR3: CASSPRLAGTDTQYF. The CDR3 nucleotides are TGTGCCAGCAGCCCCAGACTAGCGGGCACAGATACGCAGTATTTT.

This clone was observed a few times. The chain has TRBV29-1 and TRBJ2-3; tentatively, D is TRBD2 (6 bases). Trimming took 7 bases from V and 2 from J, leaving 16 bases between them. The germline V gene has CDR1 SQVTM and CDR2 ANQGSEA. This CDR3 is built from 14 residues. DNA of the CDR3: TGCAGCGGACGGGACTCCCCCTTCACAGATACGCAGTATTTT. Protein product: CSGRDSPFTDTQYF.

This clone occurred once. This rearrangement joins TRBV5-1 to TRBJ2-6; no firm D call. The CDR3 is 17 amino acids. Germline V gives CDR1 SGHRS, CDR2 YFSETQ. V lost 4 bases to trimming and J lost 0 bases, with 14 bases between them. This CDR3 reads CASSPGPTYSGANVLTF. The CDR3 bases are TGCGCCAGCAGCCCGGGCCCAACTTACTCTGGGGCCAACGTCCTGACTTTC.

The rearrangement links TRBV7-8 to TRBJ2-7; the match to TRBD1 covers 7 bases. V lost 7 bases to trimming and J lost 5 bases; unmatched junction nucleotides: 17. Germline V gene data show CDR1 as SGHVS and CDR2 as FQNEAQ. The CDR3 length is 16 residues. The CDR3 protein is CASNTKEGTDENEQYF. CDR3 sequence (DNA): TGTGCCAGCAACACAAAAGAAGGGACAGACGAGAACGAGCAGTACTTC.

The rearrangement links TRBV10-3 to TRBJ2-1; D uncertain. The V end lost 0 bases, the J end lost 8 bases, and 8 bases lay between the germline ends. CDR3 length equals 13 residues. In germline, CDR1 is ENHRY, CDR2 SYGVKD. The CDR3: CAISESSRDEQFF. The CDR3 DNA follows: TGTGCCATCAGTGAGTCGAGTCGTGATGAGCAGTTCTTC.

This chain joins TRBV13 and TRBJ1-5; the D is unclear. The CDR3 spans 14 residues. The germline V gene has CDR1 PRHDT and CDR2 FYEKMQ (reference sequence). Deletions cut 2 bases from V and 1 base from J, with 6 bases between. The CDR3: CASSLWRSNQPQHF. Written as DNA, the CDR3 is TGTGCCAGCAGCTTATGGAGAAGCAATCAGCCCCAGCATTTT.

The genes are TRBV2 and TRBJ2-1; 11 positions match TRBD2. Germline trimming cut 6 bases from V and 4 bases from J; bases unmatched to any gene: 5. This CDR3 is 15 amino acids long. Per germline, CDR1 SNHLY and CDR2 FYNNEI. CDR3 in DNA: TGTGCCAGCAGGCTGGGACTAGCGGTATACAATGAGCAGTTCTTC. Amino acid sequence: CASRLGLAVYNEQFF.

CDR3 sequence (DNA): TGTGCCAGTAGGGAGCGGACAGGGACGGTGAACACTGAAGCTTTCTTT. Translating it yields CASRERTGTVNTEAFF. The chain employs TRBV19 and TRBJ1-1; 8 nucleotides match TRBD1. Germline V lookup: CDR1 LNHDA, CDR2 SQIVND (reference sequence). The junction had 9 bases not matched to a gene; V was cut back by 6 bases and J by 0 bases. The CDR3 sequence is 16 residues long.

V is TRBV19 and J is TRBJ2-7, with D perhaps TRBD2 (5 bases). CDR1 is LNHDA and CDR2 is SQIVND in the germline V gene (reference sequence). The CDR3 consists of 15 residues. Trimming removed 2 bases at V and 0 bases at J, with 11 bases between. CDR3 loop: CASSIIGSFSYEQYF. The CDR3 nucleotides are TGTGCCAGTAGTATAATAGGGAGCTTCTCCTACGAGCAGTACTTC.

This chain connects TRBV7-3 to TRBJ2-1; TRBD2 might be the D (6 bases). Trimming stripped 1 base from V and 0 bases from J, with 10 bases between. The CDR3 is 16 amino acids. CDR1 and CDR2 from the germline V gene are SGHTA and FQGTGA. CDR3 sequence reads: CASSLNGRSSYNEQFF. DNA of the CDR3: TGTGCCAGCAGCTTAAATGGGAGGAGCTCCTACAATGAGCAGTTCTTC.

The chain is built from TRBV6-5 and TRBJ1-1; no clear D. The CDR3 consists of 14 residues. The V gene's germline CDR1 is MNHEY and CDR2 SVGAGI. Trimming removed 2 bases at V and 1 base at J, with 8 bases between. CDR3 loop: CASSYREANTEAFF. For the CDR3, the DNA is TGTGCCAGCAGTTACCGAGAGGCGAACACTGAAGCTTTCTTT.

The V and J genes are TRBV30 and TRBJ1-5; D remains ambiguous. Germline loops: CDR1 GTSNPN, CDR2 SVGIG (reference sequence). The CDR3 has 14 amino acids. The V end lost 2 bases, the J end lost 5 bases, and 13 bases lay between the germline ends. The CDR3 region has the DNA TGTGCCTGGAGTAGCGGCGTCGGAGATCAGCCCCAGCATTTT. The encoded protein is CAWSSGVGDQPQHF. Drawing the rest from reference TRBV30 and TRBJ1-5, the complete variable domain is SQTIHQWPATLVQPVGSPLSLECTVEGTSNPNLYWYRQAAGRGLQLLFYSVGIGQISSEVPQNLSASRPQDRQFILSSKKLLLSDSGFYLCAWSSGVGDQPQHFGDGTRLSIL.

This chain links TRBV6-6 with TRBJ1-4; TRBD1 might be the D (6 bases). The CDR3 is 15 amino acids. V lost 4 bases and J 4 bases, leaving 13 bases between the germline ends. The germline CDR1 and CDR2 sequences are MNHNY and SVGAGI (reference sequence). CDR3 nucleotides: TGTGCCAGCAGTTCTGACAGGATTCATAATGAAAAACTGTTTTTT. Translation: CASSSDRIHNEKLFF.

This rearrangement joins TRBV6-4 to TRBJ1-5, with a tentative D call TRBD1 (5 bases). V gave up 2 bases and J gave up 4 bases, with 18 bases separating them. Germline values: CDR1 MRHNA, CDR2 SNTAGT. There are 17 residues in the CDR3. CDR3 nucleotide sequence: TGTGCCAGCAGTGACCCGTTATGGCAGGGAGGGAATCAGCCCCAGCATTTT. Amino acid sequence: CASSDPLWQGGNQPQHF.

The genes are TRBV2 and TRBJ1-3; no reliable D call. V lost 8 bases and J 4 bases, leaving 18 bases between the germline ends. CDR1 is SNHLY, CDR2 FYNNEI, per germline. This CDR3 spans 15 amino acids. CDR3 sequence reads: CASGRSSRSGNTIYF. The CDR3 coding sequence is TGTGCCAGCGGCCGGTCGTCCAGGTCAGGAAACACCATATATTTT.